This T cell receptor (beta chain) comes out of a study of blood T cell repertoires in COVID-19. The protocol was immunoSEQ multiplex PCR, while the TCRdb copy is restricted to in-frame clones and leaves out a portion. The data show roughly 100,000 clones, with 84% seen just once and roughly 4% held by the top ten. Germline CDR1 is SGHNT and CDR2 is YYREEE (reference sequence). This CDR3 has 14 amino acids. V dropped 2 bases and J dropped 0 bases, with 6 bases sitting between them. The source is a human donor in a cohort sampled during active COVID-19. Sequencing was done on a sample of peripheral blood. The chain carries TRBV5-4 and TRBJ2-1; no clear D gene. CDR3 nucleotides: TGTGCCAGCAGCTTCTTGAGCTCCTACAATGAGCAGTTCTTC. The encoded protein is CASSFLSSYNEQFF.